Presented here are 32 T cell receptor beta chains from one specimen sequenced in a study of cytomegalovirus exposure and HLA in healthy donors. TCRdb's table, derived via immunoSEQ multiplex PCR, lists solely in-frame clones and lacks some. The top ten hold about 6% of the sample, which has roughly 98,000 clones, approximately 84% seen once. The sample comprised PBMCs. These receptor sequences come from a man aged 18 to 29 in good health and CMV-seropositive.

The CDR3 sequence is CASSEGLGQGEQYF. The CDR3 DNA sequence: TGTGCCAGCAGTGAAGGACTTGGACAGGGTGAGCAGTACTTC. The V and J genes are TRBV6-1 and TRBJ2-7; 8 bases line up with TRBD1. Germline assignment: CDR1 MNHNS and CDR2 SASEGT. The CDR3 length is 14 residues. Unmatched junction bases numbered 6, after V lost 1 base and J lost 7 bases.

CDR3 DNA sequence: TGTGCCAGCAGCCGGGAGGTCACCTACGAGCAGTACTTC. Translating it yields CASSREVTYEQYF. The rearrangement links TRBV4-2 to TRBJ2-7; D possibly corresponds to TRBD2 (6 bases). This CDR3 contains 13 residues. V lost 4 bases and J lost 2, with 9 bases in between. In germline, CDR1 is LGHNA, CDR2 YNFKEQ.

The rearrangement uses TRBV18 and TRBJ1-5; a possible D gene is TRBD1 (5 bases). The CDR3 is 12 residues long. CDR1 and CDR2 (germline): KGHSH, LQKENI. Between the trimmed V and J ends, which lost 4 bases and 7 bases, there was a span of 8 bases. The DNA for the CDR3 is TGTGCCAGCTCACGCGGGGGACAGCCCCAGCATTTT. It is translated as CASSRGGQPQHF.

This clone has only a few counts. The chain joins TRBV6-5 to TRBJ1-2; D gene unclear. V was pared by 0 bases and J by 0 bases, with 11 bases between. The CDR3 runs 16 residues. Germline assignment: CDR1 MNHEY and CDR2 SVGAGI. CDR3 bases: TGTGCCAGCAGTTACTCGAGCCCCGTAGCTAACTATGGCTACACCTTC. Translating it yields CASSYSSPVANYGYTF.

This chain joins TRBV4-2 and TRBJ1-2; D may be TRBD1 (6 bases). This CDR3 comprises 15 residues. Germline loops: CDR1 LGHNA, CDR2 YNFKEQ. V gave up 3 bases and J gave up 2 bases, with 13 bases separating them. The CDR3 DNA reads TGTGCCAGCAGCCACAAGGGGGGGATGAACTATGGCTACACCTTC. Translation gives CASSHKGGMNYGYTF.

This sequence joins TRBV4-1 and TRBJ2-4; 8 bases align to TRBD2. This CDR3 spans 16 amino acids. After removal of 2 bases from V and 1 base from J, the junction contained 4 bases not matched to a gene. Germline V gives CDR1 MGHRA, CDR2 YSYEKL. The CDR3 region is CASSQTGGLAKNIQYF. CDR3 DNA: TGCGCCAGCAGCCAAACGGGGGGGCTGGCCAAAAACATTCAGTACTTC.

This rearrangement joins TRBV15 to TRBJ1-2; the D gene is possibly TRBD1 (5 bases). The germline V and J ends were trimmed by 2 bases and 7 bases, with 17 bases remaining between them. Germline CDR1 is LNHNV and CDR2 is YYDKDF (reference sequence). CDR3 size: 15 residues. Written as DNA, the CDR3 is TGTGCCACCAGCAGACACGTCAAGGACAATCCTGGCTACACCTTC. Amino acids: CATSRHVKDNPGYTF.

The rearrangement joins TRBV2 to TRBJ2-7; 15 nucleotides match TRBD2. Germline assignment: CDR1 SNHLY and CDR2 FYNNEI. CDR3 length: 15 residues. J lost 4 bases, V lost 4 bases, and 2 bases had no gene match. The CDR3 is CASSAGLAGGYEQYF. The CDR3 DNA reads as TGTGCCAGCAGTGCAGGACTAGCGGGGGGGTACGAGCAGTACTTC. Together with reference TRBV2 and TRBJ2-7, the CDR3 gives the full variable domain: EPEVTQTPSHQVTQMGQEVILRCVPISNHLYFYWYRQILGQKVEFLVSFYNNEISEKSEIFDDQFSVERPDGSNFTLKIRSTKLEDSAMYFCASSAGLAGGYEQYFGPGTRLTVT.

This chain connects TRBV28 to TRBJ1-5; tentative D call: TRBD1 (5 bases). The CDR3 contains 14 residues. Germline V lookup: CDR1 MDHEN, CDR2 SYDVKM. The V end lost 6 bases, the J end lost 0 bases, and 9 bases lay between the germline ends. The CDR3 spells CASSLRVSNQPQHF. The CDR3 DNA is TGTGCCAGCAGCCTCAGGGTTAGCAATCAGCCCCAGCATTTT.

The chain uses TRBV18 and TRBJ1-4; perhaps TRBD1 as D (5 bases). The CDR3 runs to 13 residues. Per the germline V gene, CDR1 is KGHSH and CDR2 is LQKENI. Trimming left V 5 bases short and J 4 bases short, with 8 bases between. In DNA form, the CDR3 reads TGTGCCAGCTCAGGACAAAATAATGAAAAACTGTTTTTT. Translated, it gives CASSGQNNEKLFF.

CDR3 region: CASSQDVPLARTGELFF. For the CDR3, the DNA is TGCGCCAGCAGCCAAGACGTTCCCTTAGCGCGGACCGGGGAGCTGTTTTTT. V is TRBV4-3 and J is TRBJ2-2; D possibly corresponds to TRBD2 (5 bases). CDR1 is LGHNA, CDR2 YSLEER, per germline. The CDR3 totals 17 residues. Trimming took 0 bases from V and 5 from J, leaving 16 bases between them.

The CDR3 sequence is CASSLLYGSADTQYF. In nucleotides, the CDR3 is TGTGCCAGCAGCTTACTGTATGGGAGTGCAGATACGCAGTATTTT. The rearrangement uses TRBV7-2 and TRBJ2-3, with D perhaps TRBD2 (5 bases). Trimming took off 2 bases at V and 4 bases at J, with 13 bases between the two ends. Germline values: CDR1 SGHTA, CDR2 FQGNSA. The CDR3 contains 15 residues.

The chain recombines TRBV19 with TRBJ2-1; D perhaps matches TRBD1 (6 bases). Per germline, CDR1 LNHDA and CDR2 SQIVND (reference sequence). The CDR3 runs to 12 residues. The ends were cut back, 7 bases at V and 8 bases at J, with 12 bases in the middle. CDR3: CASTAGDHEQFF. DNA for the CDR3: TGTGCCAGTACAGCAGGGGATCATGAGCAGTTCTTC.

The chain carries TRBV5-1 and TRBJ2-7; D may be TRBD2 (6 bases). The CDR3 extends over 14 amino acids. Per germline, CDR1 SGHRS and CDR2 YFSETQ. The ends were cut back, 4 bases at V and 3 bases at J, with 14 bases in the middle. The CDR3 nucleotides are TGCGCCAGCAGCCCGGGGGTAGGGATCTACGAGCAGTACTTC. This gives the protein CASSPGVGIYEQYF.

V is TRBV7-2 and J is TRBJ1-5; 9 bases align to TRBD1. After removal of 5 bases from V and 7 bases from J, the junction contained 6 bases not matched to a gene. Germline V gene sequence: CDR1 SGHTA, CDR2 FQGNSA. The CDR3 loop spans 14 amino acids. DNA of the CDR3: TGTGCCAGCAGCCAGGACAGGGGTCCCCAGCCCCAGCATTTT. Translating gives CASSQDRGPQPQHF.

The chain couples TRBV7-2 to TRBJ2-3; 7 bases map to TRBD2. This CDR3 has 16 residues. V lost 5 bases to trimming and J lost 0 bases; unmatched junction nucleotides: 8. Germline V lookup: CDR1 SGHTA, CDR2 FQGNSA. This chain's CDR3 is CASSMRLAESTDTQYF. The CDR3 region has the DNA TGTGCCAGCAGCATGAGACTAGCTGAAAGCACAGATACGCAGTATTTT.

The chain links TRBV19 to TRBJ2-5; 8 bases agree with TRBD1. Trimming took 3 bases from V and 2 from J; bases not matched to a gene: 8. Germline V lookup: CDR1 LNHDA, CDR2 SQIVND (reference sequence). The CDR3 totals 16 residues. The CDR3 spells CASSMVGTGGQETQYF. For the CDR3, the DNA is TGTGCCAGTAGTATGGTTGGGACAGGAGGACAAGAGACCCAGTACTTC.

The CDR3 bases are TGTGCCAGCAGCGTCGGGTCCCACAATCAGCCCCAGCATTTT. This sequence encodes CASSVGSHNQPQHF. The chain uses TRBV5-8 and TRBJ1-5; D gene ambiguous. Trimming stripped 4 bases from V and 3 bases from J, with 11 bases between. The length of the CDR3 is 14 residues. CDR1 is SGHTS and CDR2 is YDEGEE in the germline V gene.

The CDR3 coding sequence is TGCAGCGCTATTGATATTGTGGTACGGGATTTAGGAGATACGCAGTATTTT. Amino acids: CSAIDIVVRDLGDTQYF. The chain is built from TRBV29-1 and TRBJ2-3; maybe TRBD2 (5 bases). The V end was cut by 7 bases, the J end by 5 bases, with 28 bases between. CDR3 length: 17 residues. Per germline, CDR1 SQVTM and CDR2 ANQGSEA.

The chain is built from TRBV19 and TRBJ2-2; D is undetermined. Germline V gives CDR1 LNHDA, CDR2 SQIVND (reference sequence). The CDR3 spans 13 residues. Trimming stripped 7 bases from V and 1 base from J, with 7 bases between. CDR3 amino acids: CASTYLNTGELFF. The CDR3 nucleotides are TGTGCCAGTACCTACTTGAACACCGGGGAGCTGTTTTTT.

The chain employs TRBV2 and TRBJ2-7; 7 nucleotides agree with TRBD2. With 5 bases clipped from V and 7 bases from J, the junction kept 32 bases outside the gene matches. CDR3 length equals 21 residues. Per germline, CDR1 SNHLY and CDR2 FYNNEI. The CDR3 is CASSSPPRQPWRLAARREQYF. CDR3 nucleotide sequence: TGTGCCAGCAGTTCTCCTCCTAGACAGCCCTGGCGGCTAGCGGCCAGAAGGGAGCAGTACTTC. Combining the CDR3 with reference TRBV2 and TRBJ2-7 gives the whole variable domain EPEVTQTPSHQVTQMGQEVILRCVPISNHLYFYWYRQILGQKVEFLVSFYNNEISEKSEIFDDQFSVERPDGSNFTLKIRSTKLEDSAMYFCASSSPPRQPWRLAARREQYFGPGTRLTVT.

The rearrangement uses TRBV10-3 and TRBJ2-5, with 16 bases matching TRBD2. The V and J ends lost 5 bases and 5 bases, in that order; junction bases with no gene match: 11. CDR3 length equals 18 residues. Germline V CDR1 and CDR2: ENHRY, SYGVKD. The CDR3 bases are TGTGCCATCAGTTCCCGCGGGACTAGCGGGGGGGCCCAGGAGACCCAGTACTTC. Translation: CAISSRGTSGGAQETQYF.

This chain uses TRBV27 with TRBJ2-1; TRBD2 agrees at 14 bases. The CDR3 has 14 amino acids. In germline, CDR1 is MNHEY, CDR2 SMNVEV (reference sequence). V was clipped by 8 bases and J by 3 bases; unmatched bases: 0. The CDR3 sequence: CASGTSGGYNEQFF. The CDR3 nucleotides are TGTGCCAGCGGGACTAGCGGGGGCTACAATGAGCAGTTCTTC.

The chain uses TRBV28 and TRBJ1-2, with D unclear. Trimming pared 11 bases from V and 4 bases from J, leaving 17 bases between. CDR3 size: 13 residues. CDR1 and CDR2 from the germline V gene are MDHEN and SYDVKM. In nucleotides, the CDR3 is TGTGCCGAGGGCGAGTCAACTGGCTATGGCTACACCTTC. It translates to CAEGESTGYGYTF.

The chain links TRBV7-3 to TRBJ2-7, with TRBD1 as a possible D gene (6 bases). The length of the CDR3 is 14 residues. V was shortened by 5 bases and J by 7 bases, with 18 bases between the two germline ends. CDR1 SGHTA and CDR2 FQGTGA come from the germline V gene. CDR3 sequence: CASSPGVYSDEQYF. DNA of the CDR3: TGTGCCAGCAGCCCAGGGGTCTACTCGGATGAGCAGTACTTC.

The rearrangement links TRBV28 to TRBJ2-7; 10 bases agree with TRBD2. The germline gives CDR1 MDHEN, CDR2 SYDVKM. With 6 bases clipped from V and 3 bases from J, the junction kept 14 bases outside the gene matches. The CDR3 is made up of 17 amino acids. The CDR3 sequence: CASSPFLGLAINYEQYF. CDR3 nucleotide sequence: TGTGCCAGCAGCCCGTTTCTGGGACTAGCGATAAACTACGAGCAGTACTTC.

V usage is TRBV9 and J usage is TRBJ1-1; D unclear. Trimming cost V 5 bases and J 0 bases, with 8 bases left between them. The CDR3 has 13 amino acids. The germline V gene has CDR1 SGDLS and CDR2 YYNGEE. CDR3 nucleotide sequence: TGTGCCAGCAGTGAACACGTGAACACTGAAGCTTTCTTT. This sequence encodes CASSEHVNTEAFF.

V usage is TRBV27 and J usage is TRBJ2-1; TRBD1 matches at 11 bases. With 9 bases clipped from V and 3 bases from J, the junction kept 4 bases outside the gene matches. The CDR3 covers 14 residues. Germline V CDR1 and CDR2: MNHEY, SMNVEV (reference sequence). CDR3 protein: CASTGTGGYNEQFF. The CDR3 bases are TGTGCCAGTACCGGGACAGGGGGCTACAATGAGCAGTTCTTC.

The V call is TRBV29-1, the J call TRBJ2-5; 11 bases line up with TRBD2. Germline V gene lookup returns CDR1 SQVTM and CDR2 ANQGSEA. J was trimmed by 3 bases and V by 6 bases; bases with no gene match: 3. CDR3 length equals 13 residues. The CDR3, as DNA: TGCAGCGTCTTACTAGCGGGGGAAGAGACCCAGTACTTC. Protein: CSVLLAGEETQYF.

This chain joins TRBV4-3 and TRBJ2-3; 8 nucleotides agree with TRBD2. V was clipped by 0 bases and J by 2 bases; unmatched bases: 10. Germline loops: CDR1 LGHNA, CDR2 YSLEER. The CDR3 is made up of 18 amino acids. The CDR3 protein is CASSQEVPAGEVTDTQYF. The CDR3, as DNA: TGCGCCAGCAGCCAAGAGGTCCCAGCGGGGGAAGTCACAGATACGCAGTATTTT.

The chain is built from TRBV7-8 and TRBJ2-5; D gene uncertain. The germline V and J ends were trimmed by 1 base and 0 bases, with 12 bases remaining between them. The CDR3 covers 16 residues. Germline CDR1 is SGHVS and CDR2 is FQNEAQ. The CDR3 sequence: CASSLEIGRYQETQYF. CDR3 DNA: TGTGCCAGCAGCTTAGAGATAGGCAGGTACCAAGAGACCCAGTACTTC.

The genes are TRBV28 and TRBJ2-1; D is uncertain. This CDR3 has 18 amino acids. Trimming left V 6 bases short and J 0 bases short, with 21 bases between. Germline CDR1 and CDR2: MDHEN and SYDVKM. CDR3 residues: CASSPSQLQVVSYNEQFF. CDR3 nucleotide sequence: TGTGCCAGCAGCCCCTCTCAATTGCAGGTTGTCTCCTACAATGAGCAGTTCTTC. Drawing the rest from reference TRBV28 and TRBJ2-1, the complete variable domain is DVKVTQSSRYLVKRTGEKVFLECVQDMDHENMFWYRQDPGLGLRLIYFSYDVKMKEKGDIPEGYSVSREKKERFSLILESASTNQTSMYLCASSPSQLQVVSYNEQFFGPGTRLTVL.